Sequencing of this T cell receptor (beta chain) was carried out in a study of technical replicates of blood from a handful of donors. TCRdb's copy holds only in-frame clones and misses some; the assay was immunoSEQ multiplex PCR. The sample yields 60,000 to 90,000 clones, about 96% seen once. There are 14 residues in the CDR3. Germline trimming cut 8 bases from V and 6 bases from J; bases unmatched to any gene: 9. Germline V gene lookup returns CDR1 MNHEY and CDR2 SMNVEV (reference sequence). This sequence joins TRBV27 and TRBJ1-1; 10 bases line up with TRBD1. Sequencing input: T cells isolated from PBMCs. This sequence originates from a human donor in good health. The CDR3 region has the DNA TGTGCCAGCGGGACAGGGGTGAATCACCCTGAAGCTTTCTTT. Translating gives CASGTGVNHPEAFF.